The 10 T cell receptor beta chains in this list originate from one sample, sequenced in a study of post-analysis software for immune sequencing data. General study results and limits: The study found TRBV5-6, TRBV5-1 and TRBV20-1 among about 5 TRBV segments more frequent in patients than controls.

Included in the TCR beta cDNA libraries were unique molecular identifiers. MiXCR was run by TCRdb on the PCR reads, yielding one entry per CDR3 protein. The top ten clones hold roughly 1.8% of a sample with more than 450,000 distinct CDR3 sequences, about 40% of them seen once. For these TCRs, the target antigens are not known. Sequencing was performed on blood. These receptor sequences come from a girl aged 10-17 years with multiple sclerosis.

CDR3 protein: CASSRRRGGNTEAFF. As DNA, the CDR3 is TGTGCCAGCAGCAGGAGGAGGGGAGGGAACACTGAAGCTTTCTTT. This chain links TRBV7-9 with TRBJ1-1; D is possibly TRBD1 (5 bases). Trimming removed 5 bases at V and 1 base at J, with 14 bases between. The CDR3 is made up of 15 amino acids. CDR1 SEHNR and CDR2 FQNEAQ come from the germline V gene (reference sequence).

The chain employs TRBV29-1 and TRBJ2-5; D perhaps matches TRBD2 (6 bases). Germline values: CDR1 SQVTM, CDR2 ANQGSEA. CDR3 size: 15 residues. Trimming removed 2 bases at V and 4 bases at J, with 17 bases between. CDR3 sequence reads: CSVESPGDGRETQYF. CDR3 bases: TGCAGCGTTGAATCCCCCGGGGACGGGAGAGAGACCCAGTACTTC. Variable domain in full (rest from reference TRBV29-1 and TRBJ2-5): SAVISQKPSRDICQRGTSLTIQCQVDSQVTMMFWYRQQPGQSLTLIATANQGSEATYESGFVIDKFPISRPNLTFSTLTVSNMSPEDSSIYLCSVESPGDGRETQYFGPGTRLLVL.

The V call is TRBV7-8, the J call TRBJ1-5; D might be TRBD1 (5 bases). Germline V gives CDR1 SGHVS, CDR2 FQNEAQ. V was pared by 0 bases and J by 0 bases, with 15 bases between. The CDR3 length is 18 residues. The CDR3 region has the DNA TGTGCCAGCAGCTTAGCGGCGAAAACAGGCTTTAGCAATCAGCCCCAGCATTTT. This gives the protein CASSLAAKTGFSNQPQHF.

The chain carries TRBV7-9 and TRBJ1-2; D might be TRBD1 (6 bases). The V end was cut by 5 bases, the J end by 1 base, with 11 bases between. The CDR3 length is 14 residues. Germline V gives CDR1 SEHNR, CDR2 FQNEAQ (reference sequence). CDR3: CASSNSGHNYGYTF. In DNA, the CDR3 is TGTGCCAGCAGCAATTCGGGACATAACTATGGCTACACCTTC. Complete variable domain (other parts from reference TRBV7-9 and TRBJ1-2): DTGVSQNPRHKITKRGQNVTFRCDPISEHNRLYWYRQTLGQGPEFLTYFQNEAQLEKSRLLSDRFSAERPKGSFSTLEIQRTEQGDSAMYLCASSNSGHNYGYTFGSGTRLTVV.

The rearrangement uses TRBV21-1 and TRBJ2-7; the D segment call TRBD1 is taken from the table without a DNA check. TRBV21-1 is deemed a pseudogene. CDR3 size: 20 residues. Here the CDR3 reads CASTNPTGAVCGWGFYEQYF. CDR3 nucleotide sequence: TGTGCCAGCACAAATCCGACAGGGGCCGTATGTGGATGGGGGTTCTACGAGCAGTACTTC.

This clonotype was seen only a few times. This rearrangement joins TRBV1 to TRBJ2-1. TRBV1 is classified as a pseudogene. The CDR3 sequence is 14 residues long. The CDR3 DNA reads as TGCACCAGCAGCCAAGAAAACTTACACAATGAGCAGTTCTTC. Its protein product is CTSSQENLHNEQFF.

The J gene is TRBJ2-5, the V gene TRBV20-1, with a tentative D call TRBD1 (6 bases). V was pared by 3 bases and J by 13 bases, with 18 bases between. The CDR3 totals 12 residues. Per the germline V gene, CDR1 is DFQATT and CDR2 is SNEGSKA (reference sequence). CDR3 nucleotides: TGCAGTGCTAGTCAGTTCAGGGGAGAGAGGTACTTC. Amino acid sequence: CSASQFRGERYF.

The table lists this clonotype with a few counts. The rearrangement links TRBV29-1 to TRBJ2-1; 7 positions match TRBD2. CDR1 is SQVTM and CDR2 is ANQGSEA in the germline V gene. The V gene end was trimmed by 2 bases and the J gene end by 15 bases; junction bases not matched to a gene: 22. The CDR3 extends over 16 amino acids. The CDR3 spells CSVEPGPAGRQQKMFF. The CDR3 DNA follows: TGCAGCGTTGAACCGGGACCAGCGGGAAGACAACAAAAGATGTTCTTC.

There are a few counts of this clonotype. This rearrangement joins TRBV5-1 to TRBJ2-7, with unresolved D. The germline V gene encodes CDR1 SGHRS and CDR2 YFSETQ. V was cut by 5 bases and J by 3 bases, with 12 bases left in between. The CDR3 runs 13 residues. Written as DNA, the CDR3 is TGCGCCAGCAGTAGAACGGGCTACTACGAGCAGTACTTC. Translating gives CASSRTGYYEQYF. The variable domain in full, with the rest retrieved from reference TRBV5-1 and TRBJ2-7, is KAGVTQTPRYLIKTRGQQVTLSCSPISGHRSVSWYQQTPGQGLQFLFEYFSETQRNKGNFPGRFSGRQFSNSRSEMNVSTLELGDSALYLCASSRTGYYEQYFGPGTRLTVT.

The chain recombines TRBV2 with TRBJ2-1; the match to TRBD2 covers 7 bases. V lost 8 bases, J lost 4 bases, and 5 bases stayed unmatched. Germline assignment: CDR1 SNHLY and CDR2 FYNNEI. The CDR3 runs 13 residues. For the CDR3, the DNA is TGTGCCAGCTGTGCGGGGGATTACAATGAGCAGTTCTTC. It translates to CASCAGDYNEQFF.